This paragraph covers one T cell receptor (beta chain) sequence. What it binds is not known. V lost 7 bases, J lost 0 bases, and 9 bases lay in between. The CDR3 contains 13 residues. Germline CDR1 reads MNHEY; CDR2 reads SVGAGI. Clones were sequenced by immunoSEQ multiplex PCR, and TCRdb holds only the in-frame ones, with some missing. The table lists about 72,000 clones, under 85% of them singletons. This sample was included in a study of early stage breast cancer tumors. For the study at large: Most of the 16 invasive tumors were ER+, PR+ and HER2-.

Study outcomes and limitations: Tumors had roughly 2.3-fold higher T cell density and higher clonality than adjacent normal breast tissue.

The TCR sequence derives from a person in their 60s with breast cancer. The chain recombines TRBV6-5 with TRBJ1-2; tentatively, D is TRBD1 (6 bases). Sequences were obtained from blood. CDR3 DNA sequence: TGTGCCAGCACCAGGACAGCTAACTATGGCTACACCTTC. Translation gives CASTRTANYGYTF.